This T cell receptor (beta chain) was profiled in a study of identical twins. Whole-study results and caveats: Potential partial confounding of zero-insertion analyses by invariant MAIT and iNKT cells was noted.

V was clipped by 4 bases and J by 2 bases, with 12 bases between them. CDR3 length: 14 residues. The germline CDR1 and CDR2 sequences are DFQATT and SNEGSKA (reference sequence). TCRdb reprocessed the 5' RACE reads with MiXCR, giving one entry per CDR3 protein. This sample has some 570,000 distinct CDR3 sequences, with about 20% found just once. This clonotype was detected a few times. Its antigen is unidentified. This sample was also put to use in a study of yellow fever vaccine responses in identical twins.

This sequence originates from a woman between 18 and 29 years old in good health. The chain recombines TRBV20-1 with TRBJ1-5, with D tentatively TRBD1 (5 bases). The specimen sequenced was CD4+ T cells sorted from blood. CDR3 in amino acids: CSAITGARNQPQHF. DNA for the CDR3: TGCAGTGCTATTACAGGAGCGCGCAATCAGCCCCAGCATTTT.